Listed below are T cell receptor beta chains from one sample, sequenced in a study of a mutant IDH1 vaccine in newly diagnosed glioma. Using immunoSEQ multiplex PCR, the repertoire was profiled, and TCRdb retains in-frame clones only, with some absent. The sample records about 68,000 clones, about four fifths being singletons. The specimen was PBMCs, collected from a glioma patient treated with radiotherapy, temozolomide or both. All receptors come from a man aged 45-60 years with glioma. CDR3s include the opening cysteine and the closing phenylalanine or tryptophan. The order of the fields is D gene, J gene, clone size, V gene, CDR3 DNA, CDR3 protein. The D gene is left open where the match is weak. Clone size, where shown, is once, few, many, or a class for clones that have expanded.

TRBD1,TRBJ1-1,-,TRBV5-1,TGCGCCAGCAGCTTAGGACAGGCGAAGGCTGAAGCTTTCTTT,CASSLGQAKAEAFF
-,TRBJ1-1,-,TRBV9,TGTGCCAGCAGCGTAGAATCTAGGGCAGACACTGAAGCTTTCTTT,CASSVESRADTEAFF
-,TRBJ1-1,-,TRBV27,TGTGCCAGCAGTTCGACAGGGAACACTGAAGCTTTCTTT,CASSSTGNTEAFF
-,TRBJ1-1,-,TRBV7-9,TGTGCCAGCAGAACCTCGAACACTGAAGCTTTCTTT,CASRTSNTEAFF
TRBD2,TRBJ2-7,-,TRBV7-2,TGTGCCAGCAGCGACGGGGGGGCCTTTAGGTTGGGCTTC,CASSDGGAFRLGF
-,TRBJ2-2,-,TRBV9,TGTGCCAGCAGCCTCGTGGGACACAACACCGGGGAGCTGTTTTTT,CASSLVGHNTGELFF
-,TRBJ2-5,once,TRBV7-2,TGTGCCAGCAGCCCCCCGCGGGCGGGGGAGACCCAGTACTTC,CASSPPRAGETQYF
-,TRBJ1-5,-,TRBV6-1,TGTGCCAGCGGTCGGGGCGAGGGCAATCAGCCCCAGCATTTT,CASGRGEGNQPQHF
-,TRBJ1-1,few,TRBV30,TGTGCCTGGAGTGTATACCGTTACACTGAAGCTTTCTTT,CAWSVYRYTEAFF
-,TRBJ1-6,-,TRBV19,TGTGCCAGTAATATCGGAAATTCACCCCTCCACTTT,CASNIGNSPLHF
-,TRBJ1-4,-,TRBV6-5,TGTGCCAGCAAGCCCGGGGGGTTGGAAAAACTGTTTTTT,CASKPGGLEKLFF
-,TRBJ1-1,-,TRBV10-2,TGCGCCAGCAGTACACAAGACACTGAAGCTTTCTTT,CASSTQDTEAFF
-,TRBJ2-6,-,TRBV11-2,TGTGCCAGCAGCTTATCCCCCGGCACAGGGGCCAACGTCCTGACTTTC,CASSLSPGTGANVLTF
TRBD1,TRBJ1-4,-,TRBV30,TGTGCCTGGAGTGGACAGGGAAATGAAAAACTGTTTTTT,CAWSGQGNEKLFF
-,TRBJ2-2,once,TRBV30,TGTGCCTGGAAACAGGGCCACTCGAACACCGGGGAGCTGTTTTTT,CAWKQGHSNTGELFF
-,TRBJ1-5,-,TRBV12-1,TGTGCCAGCAGCTTTGAAGGGCGCGGAAGCAATCAGCCCCAGCATTTT,CASSFEGRGSNQPQHF
-,TRBJ1-5,few,TRBV29-1,TGCAGCGTTGGGAGTGGGGATCAGCCCCAGCATTTT,CSVGSGDQPQHF
-,TRBJ1-6,-,TRBV15,TGTGCCACCAGCAGAGACAAGAACAGTATGAGCTCCTATAATTCACCCCTCCACTTT,CATSRDKNSMSSYNSPLHF
-,TRBJ2-5,-,TRBV18,TGTGCCAGCTCACCACCGACGAGAGAGACCCAGTACTTC,CASSPPTRETQYF
-,TRBJ1-1,-,TRBV29-1,TGCAGCGTTGAGGCTCAAAACCCGAACACTGAAGCTTTCTTT,CSVEAQNPNTEAFF
TRBD1,TRBJ1-5,few,TRBV30,TGTGCCTGGAGCGGGACAGCGGTCCGACAGCCCCAGCATTTT,CAWSGTAVRQPQHF
-,TRBJ1-5,once,TRBV25-1,TGTGCCAGCAGCCCGGTCGACAGAATCAATCAGCCCCAGCATTTT,CASSPVDRINQPQHF
-,TRBJ1-1,-,TRBV5-6,TGTGCCAGCCATCTTTGGGGGTCGCATAGGGCTTTCTTT,CASHLWGSHRAFF
TRBD1,TRBJ2-1,-,TRBV2,TGTGCCAGCAGGGAGGATACAGGGGAGTATGAGCAGTTCTTC,CASREDTGEYEQFF
TRBD1,TRBJ1-2,-,TRBV2,TGTGCCAGCAGTGAAACAGGGGATGGCTACACCTTC,CASSETGDGYTF
-,TRBJ2-1,-,TRBV25-1,TGTGCCAGCAGTTTGCTCGGTCTTTCGTGGAATGAGCAGTTCTTC,CASSLLGLSWNEQFF
-,TRBJ1-1,-,TRBV6-6,TGTGCCAGCAGTCGCGGGGGGGACACTGAAGCTTTCTTT,CASSRGGDTEAFF
-,TRBJ2-7,few,TRBV4-1,TGCGCCAGCAGCCAAGATGAAGACAGGGAGGGCTCCTACGAGCAGTACTTC,CASSQDEDREGSYEQYF
-,TRBJ1-5,-,TRBV7-2,TGTGCCAGCAGCCCCAACCTAGGCAATCAGCCCCAGCATTTT,CASSPNLGNQPQHF
-,TRBJ1-2,-,TRBV2,TGTGCCAGCACTCTCGACAGAACCTCGATCTATGGCTACACCTTC,CASTLDRTSIYGYTF
-,TRBJ1-2,once,TRBV5-4,TGTGCCAGCACCTTTACAGGGACCTATGGCTACACCTTC,CASTFTGTYGYTF
TRBD1,TRBJ2-1,-,TRBV6-1,TGTGCCAGCAGTGAAGCGGGACAGTCAAATGAGCAGTTCTTC,CASSEAGQSNEQFF
-,TRBJ1-6,-,TRBV27,TGTGCCAGCAGTGCTTTCAATTCACCCCTCCACTTT,CASSAFNSPLHF
TRBD2,TRBJ2-2,-,TRBV2,TGTGCCAGCAGTGAAGCGCTTCGGCAGACTAGCCCCGGGGAGCTGTTTTTT,CASSEALRQTSPGELFF
-,TRBJ2-5,-,TRBV11-2,TGTGCCAGCAGCTCGACAGTCCAAGAGACCCAGTACTTC,CASSSTVQETQYF
-,TRBJ2-2,-,TRBV11-3,TGTGCCAGCAGCCCCGGGACTTACACCGGGGAGCTGTTTTTT,CASSPGTYTGELFF
-,TRBJ2-3,-,TRBV7-9,TGTGCCAGCAGCAAATCAGATACGCAGTATTTT,CASSKSDTQYF